The T cell receptor beta chain under discussion was sequenced for a study of CD8 T cells in ankylosing spondylitis (dated by TCRdb to the late 2010s). About the study as a whole: The study profiled T cell receptor beta repertoires in healthy donors and ankylosing spondylitis patients to find disease-linked TCR variants. The full study cohort was made up of roughly 25 ankylosing spondylitis patients and around 100 healthy donors. Samples of peripheral blood were taken, and for ankylosing spondylitis patients, synovial fluid was collected as well. What the work shows at the level of the full study, not this receptor alone: Significant enrichment of the disease-linked clones was reported in matched synovial fluid samples from ankylosing spondylitis patients. In peripheral blood, the disease-linked clones were found at relatively low frequencies and had a CD8+ phenotype. Some of the motif variants had been reported before in the synovial fluid and blood of reactive arthritis patients, a finding that suggests common disease-initiation mechanisms. Blood from ankylosing spondylitis patients appeared to be characterized by a TCR beta motif made up of several highly homologous amino acid variants.

Turning to this clonotype: This clone's antigen is unknown. No much larger clone is present one base from it, and per-base qualities are unavailable.

The data were produced on an Illumina HiSeq 2500. TCR beta libraries were prepared by quantitative 5'-RACE with molecular barcodes. In the source study's methods: A new computational method based on a probabilistic model of VDJ rearrangement was used to identify disease-linked TCR variants. TCRdb reanalyzed the raw reads on its own, using fastp at Q25 for trimming and MiXCR for clone calling, and kept in-frame beta chains. All rows with the same CDR3 protein become a single entry with the most common DNA and genes. These V and J calls originate from TCRdb's pipeline instead of the authors' own analysis. The sample has a few hundred thousand distinct CDR3 sequences on record, less than 25% of them singletons. The leading ten clones occupy 3.5% of the sample. The CDR3 measures 16 amino acids from cysteine to phenylalanine. Left in the record is the CDR3 DNA by itself, 48 bases read in frame from the first base. CDR1 is given as SGHKS and CDR2 as YYEKEE, both from the germline V gene (reference sequence). V lost 0 bases and J lost 6 bases, and the count of bases not matched to a germline gene is 7.

The sequence links TRBV5-5 to TRBJ1-5, and 9 junction bases match TRBD1. The receptor was isolated from a female donor with ankylosing spondylitis or in good health (not recorded which). The source material was blood, either unsorted or a sorted T cell fraction (not recorded which). The DNA sequence is TGTGCCAGCAGCTTGGCCCCGGGACAGGGCTCTCAGCCCCAGCATTTT. Translated, this gives CASSLAPGQGSQPQHF.